This TCR beta chain was captured by sequencing in a study of T cells in Graves' hyperthyroidism and ophthalmopathy. From RNA transcripts, TCR beta CDR3 regions were amplified. During a first-round RT-PCR of the TCR CDR3, the HTBI primer set was used. Via MiXCR, TCRdb re-called the multiplex PCR reads, giving one row per CDR3 protein. The sample gives hundreds of thousands of distinct CDR3 sequences, 38% of which show up once; 7.5% to 9.5% is in the top ten. CDR1 and CDR2 (germline): SQVTM, ANQGSEA. The CDR3 spans 13 residues. The V gene end was trimmed by 6 bases and the J gene end by 0 bases; junction bases not matched to a gene: 4. About this clonotype itself: Its antigen is still unknown.

General observations from the study: Among clonotypes expanded in thyroid above 0.001, most were also found in blood.

This sequence joins TRBV29-1 and TRBJ1-1; 7 nucleotides align to TRBD1. The TCR was taken from a man between 18 and 35 years old with Graves' hyperthyroidism. The material sequenced was blood. CDR3 nucleotide sequence: TGCAGCGTCATTACAGGGGTGAACACTGAAGCTTTCTTT. Translation gives CSVITGVNTEAFF.